This T cell receptor (beta chain) was profiled in a study of blood T cell repertoires in COVID-19 (TCRdb year 2020). The study in broad terms: Samples covering the acute and convalescent phases of COVID-19 were provided by collaborators in the United States, Italy and Spain. The prospective study material was composed of cDNA or gDNA derived from T cells, B-cell-depleted T cells, or PBMCs. The dataset comprised deeply sampled blood TCRbeta repertoires from subjects exposed to, actively infected with, or recovered from COVID-19. The repertoires were released in a freely available public database meant as a resource for research on the immune response to SARS-CoV-2. The samples were drawn from two sources: the first 160 participants of the ongoing ImmuneRACE study, and 950 to 1,500 subjects contributed by 6 global collaborators. The sample metadata nearly always contained a de-identified subject ID, COVID-19 status, age in years and sex. Where available, HLA class I and class II types were obtained from metadata supplied by the sample provider rather than from assay-based typing.

The CDR3 holds 14 amino acids from the cysteine to the phenylalanine. Left in the record is the CDR3 DNA by itself, 42 bases read in frame from the first base. Relative to germline, V is 5 bases shorter and J is 0 bases shorter, with 8 bases between their ends. CDR1 and CDR2, per the germline V gene (reference sequence), are SEHNR and FQNEAQ. What the research found in general, with its limitations: The amount of clinical and demographic metadata varied by source and participant and was provided uncurated.

Note on this clone: Its binding antigen is unknown. Qualities for individual bases were not recorded, and no much larger clone is one base off.

In the prospective study, participants were roughly 18 to 95 years old, resided in about two dozen geographic areas of the United States, and were enrolled through a virtual design. In the prospective study, participants were assigned to cohorts based on the clinical history participants reported in a screening survey and a study questionnaire. Each participant in the prospective study had whole blood, serum and a nasopharyngeal or oropharyngeal swab collected by mobile phlebotomists. Over a roughly two-month period, participants in the prospective study had the option of providing additional blood draws and questionnaires. Before DNA extraction, blood samples from the prospective study were shipped at room temperature or frozen. The immunoSEQ Assay, a bias-controlled multiplex PCR, was used to amplify TCRbeta CDR3 regions from genomic DNA. The study's own analysis went as follows. The number of nucleated cells in each sample was estimated by amplification of reference gene primers within the assay. To quantify the absolute abundance of each unique TCRbeta CDR3 rearrangement, sequence reads were collapsed and filtered. For each sample, productive Simpson clonality was calculated by taking the square root of Simpson's diversity index across productive rearrangements. This immuneACCESS table, as held by TCRdb, lists in-frame sequences with V and J called but not all clones. Of the missing ones, under half trace to an unresolved V gene in checked studies; the others have no known cause. That table furnishes V, J and clone size, whereas the DNA furnished D and trimming. The sample contains approximately 250,000 clones, more than 70% of them found a single time. More than 1% of the sample belongs to the ten largest clones.

This TCR was recovered from a woman in her 40s with acute COVID-19. The V gene is TRBV7-9 and the J gene is TRBJ1-5, with no reliable assignment of the D segment. Material: PBMCs or T cells enriched from blood (not recorded which). The CDR3 is CASSLLNSNQPQHF. The DNA reads TGTGCCAGCAGCCTCTTAAATAGCAATCAGCCCCAGCATTTT.